This TCR beta chain was identified in a study of early T cells in non-severe SARS-CoV-2 infection. Whole-study context: The authors sequenced bulk RNA from unsorted whole blood, leaving chains unpaired. Study results and limitations: Private and CD4 specificities were missed by VDJdb matching, skewed to anti-spike CD8.

The protocol attached unique molecular identifiers to individual cDNA molecules. TCRdb fed the 5' RACE reads into MiXCR, producing one record per CDR3 protein. The profile covers about 92,000 distinct CDR3 sequences, with around 17% appearing a single time and 1.3% taken by the ten largest. Comments on this clonotype: Its antigen remains unknown.

This TCR came from an adult who was a healthcare worker with PCR-confirmed SARS-CoV-2 infection or an uninfected control (not recorded which). The sample was whole blood.

The chain's CDR3 is CSAGDSYEQYF. The DNA for the CDR3 is TGCAGCGCCGGGGACAGCTACGAGCAGTACTTC. The rearrangement uses TRBV29-1 and TRBJ2-7; 7 bases fit TRBD1. The CDR3 spans 11 residues. Germline V gene data show CDR1 as SQVTM and CDR2 as ANQGSEA. Trimming removed 7 bases from V and 3 bases from J; junction bases left unmatched: 3.